Listed below are T cell receptor beta chains from one sample, sequenced in a study of T cell responses to AZD1222 COVID-19 vaccine. Produced via immunoSEQ multiplex PCR; TCRdb's table is partial and in-frame only. The sample includes over 150,000 clones, approximately 86% seen only once; the top ten take less than 3%. This specimen consisted of peripheral blood, obtained on day 0 of AZD1222 vaccination. The origin of the receptors is an adult in good health. Both conserved end residues are part of each CDR3. Fields, in order: V gene, J gene, CDR3 protein.

TRBV9	TRBJ2-7	CASSVDSRPYEQYF
TRBV19	TRBJ2-3	CASSDLGGTDTQYF
TRBV5-1	TRBJ2-3	CASSLLALSTDTQYF
TRBV10-1	TRBJ2-7	CASSVRTGESHEQYF
TRBV11-3	TRBJ2-3	CASSSGQGVLADTQYF
TRBV19	TRBJ2-5	CASSFRHRLMETQYF
TRBV20-1	TRBJ2-5	CSARGVETQYF
TRBV5-1	TRBJ2-7	CASGPLGGYEQYF
TRBV18	TRBJ2-1	CASSPPKWDIEYNEQFF
TRBV7-5	TRBJ1-2	CVRSLLKVPQGAGGYTF
TRBV7-8	TRBJ1-2	CASSFRALSRGYTF
TRBV30	TRBJ1-6	CAWSGQSNSPLHF
TRBV2	TRBJ2-2	CATARTSGGDGELFF
TRBV4-1	TRBJ1-5	CASSPFSGDQPQHF
TRBV6-5	TRBJ1-2	CASTETPNYGYTF
TRBV11-2	TRBJ1-2	CASSFPSHGDRDERGYTF
TRBV7-2	TRBJ2-7	CASSPSYRGVSEQYF
TRBV18	TRBJ1-6	CASSPDRENSPLHF
TRBV7-9	TRBJ1-1	CASSPREGFEAFF
TRBV24-1	TRBJ1-4	CATTDSSNEKLFF
TRBV19	TRBJ1-2	CASSMRVYGYTF
TRBV15	TRBJ2-1	CATEGEQAGGLYNEQFF